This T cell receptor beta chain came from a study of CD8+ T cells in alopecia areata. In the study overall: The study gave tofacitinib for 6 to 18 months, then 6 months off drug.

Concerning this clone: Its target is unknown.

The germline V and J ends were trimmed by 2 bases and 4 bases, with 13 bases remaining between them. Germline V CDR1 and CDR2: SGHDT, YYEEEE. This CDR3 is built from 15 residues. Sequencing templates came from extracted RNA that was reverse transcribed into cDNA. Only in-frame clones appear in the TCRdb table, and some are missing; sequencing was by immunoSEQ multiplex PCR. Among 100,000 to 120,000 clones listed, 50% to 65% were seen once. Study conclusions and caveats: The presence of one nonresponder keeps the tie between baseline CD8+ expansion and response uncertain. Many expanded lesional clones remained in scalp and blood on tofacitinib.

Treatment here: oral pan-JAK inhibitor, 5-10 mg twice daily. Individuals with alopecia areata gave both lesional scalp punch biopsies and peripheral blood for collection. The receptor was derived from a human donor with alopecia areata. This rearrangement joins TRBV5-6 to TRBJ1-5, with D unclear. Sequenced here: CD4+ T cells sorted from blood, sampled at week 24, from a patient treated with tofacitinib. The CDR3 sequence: CASSLREGYNQPQHF. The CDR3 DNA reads TGTGCCAGCAGCTTAAGGGAGGGATATAATCAGCCCCAGCATTTT.